The 8 T cell receptor beta chains in this list originate from one sample, sequenced in a study of T cells expressing NK-cell markers. TCRdb re-called the 5' RACE reads, yielding one record per CDR3 amino acid sequence without DNA. In total, the table holds over 120,000 distinct CDR3 sequences. Sequences were obtained from blood T cells: a sorted CD56 or NKG2C T cell subset, CD4+ or CD8+ T cells, or bulk PBMC T cells (not recorded which). The receptors come from a man aged 18 to 29 in good health.

The chain has TRBV15 and TRBJ2-7; with no DNA, the TCRdb D assignment of TRBD1 cannot be verified. The CDR3 consists of 14 residues. Germline-derived CDR1 and CDR2 are LNHNV and YYDKDF (reference sequence). CDR3 sequence reads: CATSGGQASHEQYF.

The chain employs TRBV28 and TRBJ2-3; TCRdb reports TRBD1, a call that lacks DNA to check it against. The germline gives CDR1 MDHEN, CDR2 SYDVKM. CDR3 length: 15 amino acids. Here the CDR3 reads CASLQDRVGSDTQYF.

The CDR3 reads CASRDRAAYEQYF. V usage is TRBV28 and J usage is TRBJ2-7; TCRdb designates TRBD1, a call that cannot be tested without DNA. Germline V gene sequence: CDR1 MDHEN, CDR2 SYDVKM. CDR3 size: 13 residues.

The chain links TRBV28 to TRBJ2-7; without DNA, the TCRdb call of TRBD2 cannot be checked. The germline V gene has CDR1 MDHEN and CDR2 SYDVKM. This CDR3 has 14 amino acids. The CDR3: CASSGLLTVYEQYF.

V is TRBV27 and J is TRBJ1-5; TCRdb picks TRBD1, but there is no DNA to check that call. Germline CDR1 reads MNHEY; CDR2 reads SMNVEV (reference sequence). The CDR3 length is 16 residues. CDR3 in amino acids: CASSITGLNSNQPQHF.

The genes are TRBV3-1 and TRBJ2-1; TCRdb's D call, TRBD2, is unchecked because there is no DNA. The CDR3 is 20 residues long. Germline V gene data show CDR1 as LGHDT and CDR2 as YNNKEL (reference sequence). The CDR3 reads CASSRLTGTSGRAPYNEQFF.

The CDR3 is CASRRGVRTGELFF. The chain links TRBV3-1 to TRBJ2-2; TCRdb returns TRBD1, unconfirmable since there is no DNA. CDR3 length equals 14 residues. Germline assignment: CDR1 LGHDT and CDR2 YNNKEL (reference sequence).

The rearrangement links TRBV5-4 to TRBJ2-7; TCRdb indicates TRBD1, and absent DNA this call remains unverified. This CDR3 spans 14 amino acids. CDR1 and CDR2 (germline): SGHNT, YYREEE (reference sequence). The CDR3 reads CASSQGQDPYEQYF.